Each of the 31 T cell receptor beta chains below was sequenced from the same sample in a study of T cell repertoires in cytomegalovirus infection. Their cognate antigens are unknown. TCRdb re-called the reads through MiXCR, storing one row per CDR3 protein. The sample includes about 60,000 distinct CDR3 sequences, about 30% seen only once; the top ten take about three quarters. The sequenced material came from PBMCs, sequenced either directly or after in vitro stimulation (not recorded which). These receptor sequences come from a human donor in good health (CMV status not recorded). Some clones in this sample may be carry-over from other donors' samples.

This rearrangement joins TRBV5-1 to TRBJ2-2; 7 nucleotides agree with TRBD1. This CDR3 region has 16 residues. Germline loops: CDR1 SGHRS, CDR2 YFSETQ. V was clipped by 0 bases and J by 8 bases; unmatched bases: 10. DNA of the CDR3: TGCGCCAGCAGCTTGGTGGTAGACAGGGCGGCGGGGGAGCTGTTTTTT. Protein sequence: CASSLVVDRAAGELFF.

This clonotype has a handful of counts. The rearrangement uses TRBV2 and TRBJ1-5; possible D gene TRBD1, 5 bases. CDR1 and CDR2 from the germline V gene are SNHLY and FYNNEI. V was shortened by 8 bases and J by 1 base, with 9 bases between the two germline ends. The CDR3 has 13 residues. The CDR3 DNA reads TGTGCCAGCCAGACAGAAAGCAATCAGCCCCAGCATTTT. This translates into CASQTESNQPQHF.

A few counts support this clonotype. V gene TRBV28 combines with J gene TRBJ1-5, with D unclear. Trimming left V 3 bases short and J 3 bases short, with 12 bases between. This CDR3 is 15 amino acids long. Germline assignment: CDR1 MDHEN and CDR2 SYDVKM. CDR3: CASSFRIRDNQPQHF. Here the CDR3 DNA reads TGTGCCAGCAGTTTCCGGATAAGGGACAATCAGCCCCAGCATTTT.

V is TRBV7-6 and J is TRBJ2-3; D is perhaps TRBD1 (5 bases). V lost 5 bases to trimming and J lost 4 bases, with 13 bases between them. This CDR3 is 14 amino acids long. Germline V CDR1 and CDR2: SGHVS, FNYEAQ. CDR3 region: CASSDMQGPDTQYF. Here the CDR3 DNA reads TGTGCCAGCAGCGACATGCAGGGTCCAGATACGCAGTATTTT.

The gene calls are TRBV20-1 and TRBJ2-5, with TRBD2 matching 8 bases. The CDR3 consists of 12 residues. J gave up 5 bases and V 5 bases, and 4 bases lay outside the gene matches. Germline CDR1 DFQATT, CDR2 SNEGSKA (reference sequence). CDR3 loop: CSARREGETQYF. CDR3 coding DNA: TGCAGTGCTCGACGGGAGGGCGAGACCCAGTACTTC.

The table lists this clonotype with a few counts. This chain connects TRBV19 to TRBJ1-5; D perhaps matches TRBD1 (5 bases). CDR1 LNHDA and CDR2 SQIVND come from the germline V gene (reference sequence). The CDR3 sequence is 14 residues long. The V end was cut by 4 bases, the J end by 2 bases, with 9 bases between. The CDR3 DNA is TGTGCCAGTAGTACAGGGTCTGGCAATCAGCCCCAGCATTTT. Protein product: CASSTGSGNQPQHF.

The DNA for the CDR3 is TGTGCCAGCAGTTACTCACAGGGGGCCGGTCAGCCCCAGCATTTT. It codes for CASSYSQGAGQPQHF. The J gene is TRBJ1-5, the V gene TRBV6-5; 9 bases line up with TRBD1. CDR1 and CDR2 (germline): MNHEY, SVGAGI. Trimming removed 0 bases from V and 6 bases from J; junction bases left unmatched: 3. The CDR3 consists of 15 residues.

The chain uses TRBV6-4 and TRBJ2-3, with D perhaps matching TRBD2 (5 bases). Trimming pared 5 bases from V and 4 bases from J, leaving 16 bases between. CDR3 length: 15 residues. Germline V gene sequence: CDR1 MRHNA, CDR2 SNTAGT. The CDR3 DNA reads as TGTGCCAGCAGTAACTACCCGGGGTTTGCAGATACGCAGTATTTT. Protein: CASSNYPGFADTQYF.

The chain recombines TRBV30 with TRBJ1-5, with TRBD1 matching 8 bases. This CDR3 has 13 residues. Trimming took 5 bases from V and 4 from J; bases not matched to a gene: 4. CDR1 GTSNPN and CDR2 SVGIG come from the germline V gene (reference sequence). This CDR3 is CAWGDRLNQPQHF. The CDR3 DNA reads TGTGCCTGGGGGGACAGGCTGAATCAGCCCCAGCATTTT.

The count of this clonotype is one. The CDR3 region has the DNA TGTGCCAGCAGTAACATCTGGGGGAGGCCCCATAATGAGCAGTTCTTC. Residues: CASSNIWGRPHNEQFF. The chain combines TRBV6-2 or TRBV6-3 with TRBJ2-1; D possibly corresponds to TRBD2 (6 bases). The ends were cut back, 5 bases at V and 7 bases at J, with 21 bases in the middle. Germline lookup yields CDR1 MNHEY and CDR2 SVGEGT. The CDR3 is made up of 16 amino acids.

The chain couples TRBV6-6 to TRBJ1-6; maybe TRBD1 (6 bases). The CDR3 is 15 amino acids. Germline-derived CDR1 and CDR2 are MNHNY and SVGAGI (reference sequence). Between the trimmed V and J ends, which lost 6 bases and 5 bases, there was a span of 14 bases. This CDR3 reads CASSHREPDNSPLHF. For the CDR3, the DNA is TGTGCCAGCAGCCACAGGGAGCCAGATAATTCACCCCTCCACTTT.

V is TRBV6-2 or TRBV6-3 and J is TRBJ1-1; possible D gene TRBD1, 6 bases. This CDR3 is 15 amino acids long. Germline V gives CDR1 MNHEY, CDR2 SVGEGT. The V and J ends lost 9 bases and 0 bases respectively, with 17 bases between them. The CDR3 here is CASSDRGGMNTEAFF. CDR3 nucleotide sequence: TGTGCCAGTTCGGACAGAGGGGGGATGAACACTGAAGCTTTCTTT.

Only a few counts were recorded for this clonotype. J is TRBJ1-2 and V is TRBV7-9; D unclear. Looked up from germline, CDR1 is SEHNR and CDR2 is FQNEAQ (reference sequence). The CDR3 totals 14 residues. V was shortened by 5 bases and J by 7 bases, with 17 bases between the two germline ends. CDR3 in amino acids: CASSRSTGEGGYTF. CDR3 in DNA: TGTGCCAGCAGCCGTTCGACCGGAGAGGGTGGCTACACCTTC.

The chain links TRBV7-9 to TRBJ2-5; possibly TRBD2 for D (6 bases). V gave up 5 bases and J gave up 2 bases, with 15 bases separating them. The V gene's germline CDR1 is SEHNR and CDR2 FQNEAQ (reference sequence). CDR3 size: 15 residues. Written as DNA, the CDR3 is TGTGCCAGCAGCATACCAGGCCGGGGGCAAGAGACCCAGTACTTC. Translating it yields CASSIPGRGQETQYF. The complete variable domain, with remaining parts taken from reference TRBV7-9 and TRBJ2-5, reads DTGVSQNPRHKITKRGQNVTFRCDPISEHNRLYWYRQTLGQGPEFLTYFQNEAQLEKSRLLSDRFSAERPKGSFSTLEIQRTEQGDSAMYLCASSIPGRGQETQYFGPGTRLLVL.

This clonotype has only a few counts. The V call is TRBV19, the J call TRBJ2-4, with D possibly TRBD2 on 6 matching bases. Trimming took 7 bases from V and 0 from J, leaving 19 bases between them. The CDR3 length is 17 residues. CDR1 and CDR2 (germline): LNHDA, SQIVND (reference sequence). CDR3 DNA: TGTGCCAGTAAAGGGCGGGACCAGGGTTTAGCCAAAAACATTCAGTACTTC. Its protein product is CASKGRDQGLAKNIQYF. Full variable domain (rest looked up from reference TRBV19 and TRBJ2-4): DGGITQSPKYLFRKEGQNVTLSCEQNLNHDAMYWYRQDPGQGLRLIYYSQIVNDFQKGDIAEGYSVSREKKESFPLTVTSAQKNPTAFYLCASKGRDQGLAKNIQYFGAGTRLSVL.

This chain connects TRBV12-3 or TRBV12-4 to TRBJ2-7, with D tentatively TRBD1 or TRBD2 (5 bases each). The CDR3 sequence is 13 residues long. Trimming took 0 bases from V and 9 from J, leaving 12 bases between them. The CDR3 protein is CASSLAGDVGQYF. The CDR3 DNA reads TGTGCCAGCAGTTTAGCCGGGGACGTTGGGCAGTACTTC.

The chain carries TRBV20-1 and TRBJ1-1; D unclear. V lost 3 bases and J 0 bases, leaving 5 bases between the germline ends. The germline CDR1 and CDR2 sequences are DFQATT and SNEGSKA (reference sequence). The CDR3 loop spans 12 amino acids. CDR3 DNA sequence: TGCAGTGCTAGGGTAATGAACACTGAAGCTTTCTTT. Translated: CSARVMNTEAFF.

J is TRBJ2-5 and V is TRBV28, with D perhaps given as TRBD1 or TRBD2 (7 bases each). CDR3 length: 15 residues. The V end was cut by 2 bases, the J end by 4 bases, with 14 bases between. Germline V gene data show CDR1 as MDHEN and CDR2 as SYDVKM. The CDR3 region has the DNA TGTGCCAGCAGTTTAGGAGCAGGGGGGGGAGAGACCCAGTACTTC. Translated: CASSLGAGGGETQYF.

CDR3: CASSSPRSSYEQYF. The CDR3 DNA reads TGTGCCAGCAGCTCCCCGCGGAGCTCCTACGAGCAGTACTTC. This chain uses TRBV7-8 with TRBJ2-7; D ambiguous. Germline V CDR1 and CDR2: SGHVS, FQNEAQ. The V end lost 4 bases, the J end lost 0 bases, and 10 bases lay between the germline ends. This CDR3 is built from 14 residues.

V and J are TRBV7-2 and TRBJ2-7; possibly TRBD1 for D (8 bases). Trimming left V 3 bases short and J 4 bases short, with 19 bases between. CDR1 is SGHTA and CDR2 is FQGNSA in the germline V gene. The length of the CDR3 is 16 residues. The CDR3 is CASSFRGGQVLYEQYF. DNA of the CDR3: TGTGCCAGCAGCTTTAGGGGGGGACAGGTCCTATACGAGCAGTACTTC.

This clonotype has a handful of counts. The chain combines TRBV4-1 with TRBJ2-4; D possibly corresponds to TRBD2 (5 bases). CDR1 is MGHRA and CDR2 is YSYEKL in the germline V gene. The CDR3 sequence is 14 residues long. V dropped 1 base and J dropped 8 bases, with 12 bases sitting between them. As DNA, the CDR3 is TGCGCCAGCAGCCAAGGAGAGACTAAGGACATTCAGTACTTC. Translating it yields CASSQGETKDIQYF.

This clonotype is a singleton in its sample. CDR3 residues: CASRPGRHYGYTF. The CDR3 nucleotides read TGTGCCAGCAGACCCGGTCGCCACTATGGCTACACCTTC. J is TRBJ1-2 and V is TRBV12-3 or TRBV12-4, with unresolved D. This CDR3 has 13 amino acids. Trimming left V 6 bases short and J 3 bases short, with 11 bases between.

This clonotype has just a few counts. The chain employs TRBV4-1 and TRBJ2-7; D not resolved. The germline CDR1 and CDR2 sequences are MGHRA and YSYEKL. The CDR3 runs to 15 residues. V lost 0 bases to trimming and J lost 0 bases, with 9 bases between them. Here the CDR3 reads CASSQEPVYSYEQYF. CDR3 DNA: TGCGCCAGCAGCCAAGAACCGGTGTACTCCTACGAGCAGTACTTC.

This clonotype was found a few times. The genes are TRBV11-1 and TRBJ1-1; D may be TRBD1 (6 bases). This CDR3 spans 13 amino acids. Germline-derived CDR1 and CDR2 are SGHAT and FQDESV (reference sequence). The germline V and J ends were trimmed by 3 bases and 7 bases, with 12 bases remaining between them. The CDR3 DNA sequence: TGTGCCAGCAGCTTCGGGACAACTGGTGAAGCTTTCTTT. It encodes CASSFGTTGEAFF.

This clonotype was observed once. The chain recombines TRBV6-1 with TRBJ1-5; TRBD1 agrees at 12 bases. The J segment lost 7 bases and the V segment lost 1 base, leaving 14 bases of the junction unmatched. This CDR3 spans 19 amino acids. Germline values: CDR1 MNHNS, CDR2 SASEGT. This chain's CDR3 is CASSEVVGTGGYSGQPQHF. Written as DNA, the CDR3 is TGTGCCAGCAGTGAAGTAGTTGGGACAGGGGGCTATTCGGGCCAGCCCCAGCATTTT.

This clonotype occurred many times. The chain links TRBV7-2 to TRBJ2-7; 13 bases agree with TRBD2. The J segment lost 3 bases and the V segment lost 4 bases, leaving 3 bases of the junction unmatched. Per the germline V gene, CDR1 is SGHTA and CDR2 is FQGNSA. The CDR3 covers 15 residues. The CDR3 nucleotides read TGTGCCAGCAGCTCCACTAGCGGGAGGGGCTACGAGCAGTACTTC. Translation: CASSSTSGRGYEQYF. The full variable domain, in which reference TRBV7-2 and TRBJ2-7 provide the parts outside the CDR3, is GAGVSQSPSNKVTEKGKDVELRCDPISGHTALYWYRQSLGQGLEFLIYFQGNSAPDKSGLPSDRFSAERTGGSVSTLTIQRTQQEDSAVYLCASSSTSGRGYEQYFGPGTRLTVT.

In its sample, this clonotype was seen a few times. The chain has TRBV5-4 and TRBJ2-1; TRBD2 matches at 8 bases. This CDR3 has 17 amino acids. V lost 2 bases, J lost 8 bases, and 15 bases stayed unmatched. Germline CDR1 and CDR2: SGHNT and YYREEE (reference sequence). In DNA form, the CDR3 reads TGTGCCAGCAGCTTCACTCTTACTTCCGGGGGGGCCGATGAGCAGTTCTTC. Protein sequence: CASSFTLTSGGADEQFF.

About this clonotype: One base away lies a much larger clone, so this may be a sequencing read error. This chain connects TRBV7-2 to TRBJ1-1; no firm D call. Germline assignment: CDR1 SGHTA and CDR2 FQGNSA. Trimming left V 6 bases short and J 5 bases short, with 19 bases between. The CDR3 is made up of 15 amino acids. The CDR3 DNA follows: TGTGCCAGCAGAGGTAATAAGGTGCAAAGTACTGAAGCTTTCTTT. It is translated as CASRGNKVQSTEAFF.

The chain links TRBV7-9 to TRBJ1-1; the D gene is possibly TRBD1 (6 bases). The CDR3 covers 16 residues. CDR1 SEHNR and CDR2 FQNEAQ come from the germline V gene (reference sequence). The V gene lost 4 bases and the J gene lost 0 bases, with 15 bases spanning the gap. The CDR3 spells CASSSGTQGLNTEAFF. In DNA, the CDR3 is TGTGCCAGCAGCTCCGGCACACAGGGTTTGAACACTGAAGCTTTCTTT.

This chain joins TRBV12-3 or TRBV12-4 and TRBJ1-5, with unresolved D. Trimming removed 2 bases at V and 9 bases at J, with 8 bases between. The CDR3 runs 12 residues. CDR3 in DNA: TGTGCCAGCAGTTTACTCTCGGGGCCCCAGCATTTT. This translates into CASSLLSGPQHF.

The chain links TRBV27 to TRBJ1-5; a possible D gene is TRBD1 (5 bases). Germline CDR1 and CDR2: MNHEY and SMNVEV (reference sequence). The CDR3 consists of 15 residues. Trimming cost V 6 bases and J 5 bases, with 17 bases left between them. The CDR3 DNA follows: TGTGCCAGCAGCGCGGGGCGGGGAGGGGATCAGCCCCAGCATTTT. This codes for CASSAGRGGDQPQHF.